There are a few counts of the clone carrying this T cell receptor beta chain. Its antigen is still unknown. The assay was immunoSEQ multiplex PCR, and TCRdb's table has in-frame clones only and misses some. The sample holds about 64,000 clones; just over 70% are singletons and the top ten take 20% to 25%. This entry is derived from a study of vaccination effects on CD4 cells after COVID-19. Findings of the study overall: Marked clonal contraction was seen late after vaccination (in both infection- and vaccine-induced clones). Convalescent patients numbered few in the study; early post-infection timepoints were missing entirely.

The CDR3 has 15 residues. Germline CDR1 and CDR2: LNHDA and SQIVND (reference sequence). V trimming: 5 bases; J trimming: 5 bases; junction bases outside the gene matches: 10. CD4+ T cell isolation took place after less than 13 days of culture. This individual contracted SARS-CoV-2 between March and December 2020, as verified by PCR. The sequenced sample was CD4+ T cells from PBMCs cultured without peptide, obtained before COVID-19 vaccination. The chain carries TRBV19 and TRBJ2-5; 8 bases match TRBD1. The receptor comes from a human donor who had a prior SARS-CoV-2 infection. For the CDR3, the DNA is TGTGCCAGTAGTGCGGGGACAGGAGGGGCTGAGACCCAGTACTTC. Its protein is CASSAGTGGAETQYF.